A selection of T cell receptor beta chains follows, all from one sample in a study of T cell changes during pregnancy in multiple sclerosis. Data came from immunoSEQ multiplex PCR; TCRdb stores just in-frame clones and leaves some out. In the table there are approximately 47,000 clones, 70% to 90% of which are singletons. The sample in question was peripheral blood, obtained in the first trimester of pregnancy. The source is a female donor with multiple sclerosis, enrolled in a pregnancy study. Both conserved end residues are part of each CDR3.

v_gene: TRBV6-4
j_gene: TRBJ2-3
CDR3aa: CASSPTSGTDTQYF

v_gene: TRBV7-9
j_gene: TRBJ1-1
CDR3aa: CASSTPGVMNTEAFF

v_gene: TRBV18
j_gene: TRBJ1-1
CDR3aa: CASSPHGGEAEAFF

v_gene: TRBV5-4
j_gene: TRBJ2-7
CDR3aa: CASSFRGGYEQYF

v_gene: TRBV5-4
j_gene: TRBJ1-2
CDR3aa: CASSLVAQGYGYTF

v_gene: TRBV6-5
j_gene: TRBJ2-5
CDR3aa: CASSYGDAQYF

v_gene: TRBV10-3
j_gene: TRBJ2-7
CDR3aa: CATRPDIGTGGYEQYF

v_gene: TRBV9
j_gene: TRBJ1-2
CDR3aa: CASSVQGGGYTF

v_gene: TRBV4-3
j_gene: TRBJ2-2
CDR3aa: CASSPGTVLNTGELFF

v_gene: TRBV23-1
j_gene: TRBJ2-5
CDR3aa: CASSQSKSQGGETQYF

v_gene: TRBV10-3
j_gene: TRBJ1-6
CDR3aa: CAISAGGTSPLHF

v_gene: TRBV4-3
j_gene: TRBJ2-5
CDR3aa: CASSQDTGGGQTQYF

v_gene: TRBV7-8
j_gene: TRBJ2-2
CDR3aa: CASSLAPGAGELFF

v_gene: TRBV25-1
j_gene: TRBJ1-2
CDR3aa: CASTRGARGGYTF

v_gene: TRBV9
j_gene: TRBJ2-7
CDR3aa: CASSAEAGGPLREQYF

v_gene: TRBV4-3
j_gene: TRBJ1-3
CDR3aa: CASSQVDRGGNTIYF

v_gene: TRBV7-7
j_gene: TRBJ1-2
CDR3aa: CASSPLSGYNYGYTF

v_gene: TRBV9
j_gene: TRBJ2-1
CDR3aa: CASSLSVGGAYEQFF

v_gene: TRBV18
j_gene: TRBJ2-7
CDR3aa: CASSPPGVYEQYF

v_gene: TRBV4-3
j_gene: TRBJ1-1
CDR3aa: CASSQDMRLRGSEAFF

v_gene: TRBV19
j_gene: TRBJ1-2
CDR3aa: CASSIAAGNYGYTF

v_gene: TRBV6-6
j_gene: TRBJ2-7
CDR3aa: CASSSAGPGEQYF

v_gene: TRBV11-2
j_gene: TRBJ1-6
CDR3aa: CASSTNGGPNNNSPLHF

v_gene: TRBV29-1
j_gene: TRBJ2-2
CDR3aa: CSVREALDTGELFF

v_gene: TRBV30
j_gene: TRBJ1-2
CDR3aa: CAWILKRQGLNYGYTF

v_gene: TRBV29-1
j_gene: TRBJ2-3
CDR3aa: CSVARLGRDTQYF

v_gene: TRBV6-6
j_gene: TRBJ2-5
CDR3aa: CASSPYSGGLVETQYF

v_gene: TRBV2
j_gene: TRBJ1-2
CDR3aa: CASSEWGEGNYGYTF